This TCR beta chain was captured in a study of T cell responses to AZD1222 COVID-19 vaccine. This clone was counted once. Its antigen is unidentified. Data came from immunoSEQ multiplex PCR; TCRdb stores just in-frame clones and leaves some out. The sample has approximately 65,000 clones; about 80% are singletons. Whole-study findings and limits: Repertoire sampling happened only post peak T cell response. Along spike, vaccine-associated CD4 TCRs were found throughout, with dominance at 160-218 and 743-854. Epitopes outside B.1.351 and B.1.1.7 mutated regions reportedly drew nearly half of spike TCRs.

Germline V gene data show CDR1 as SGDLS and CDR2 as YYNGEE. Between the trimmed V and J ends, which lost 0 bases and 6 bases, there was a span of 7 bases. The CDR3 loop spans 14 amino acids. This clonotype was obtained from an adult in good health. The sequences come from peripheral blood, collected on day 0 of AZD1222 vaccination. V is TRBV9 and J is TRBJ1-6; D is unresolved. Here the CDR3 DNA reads TGTGCCAGCAGCGTAGCCGATGCTAATTCACCCCTCCACTTT. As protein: CASSVADANSPLHF.